Sequencing of this TCR beta chain was carried out in a study of naive and memory T cell subsets. Overnight CMV lysate stimulation of fresh PBMCs defined donor CMV status by CD4+ IFNgamma. A word on this clonotype: A junction boundary mismatches the germline segment, possibly from a read error.

CDR3 size: 14 residues. CDR1 SGHNT and CDR2 YYREEE come from the germline V gene (reference sequence). The beta constant-region primer was an equimolar mix of two oligonucleotides covering TRBC1 and TRBC2. Ligated cDNA was amplified by four rounds of PCR with nested alpha and beta constant-region primers and SP2. The cDNA 3' end received a ligated single-stranded oligonucleotide carrying the SP2 primer and a 12-nucleotide UMI. TCRdb reprocessed the UMI-ligation and nested PCR reads via MiXCR and lists one record per CDR3 protein. Seen here are 95,000 to 150,000 distinct CDR3 sequences, 30% to 45% observed once, and the top ten hold approximately 0.9%.

The source of this sequence is a human donor in good health. What was sequenced was central memory CD4+ T cells from blood. The chain has TRBV5-4 and TRBJ1-1; D gene ambiguous. CDR3 nucleotides: TGTGCCAGCAGCTTGGCCTCTTTTAACAGTGAAGCTTTCTTT. Protein product: CASSLASFNSEAFF.